These T cell receptor beta chains were read from a single sample in a study of T cell responses to AZD1222 COVID-19 vaccine. The protocol was immunoSEQ multiplex PCR, while the TCRdb copy is restricted to in-frame clones and leaves out a portion. Among fewer than 150,000 clones listed, about 89% were seen once. Sequences were derived from peripheral blood, sampled on day 0 of AZD1222 vaccination. Receptors were obtained from an adult in good health. CDR3s include the opening cysteine and the closing phenylalanine or tryptophan. Each record gives: J gene, V gene, clone size, D gene, CDR3 protein, CDR3 DNA. D genes are given only for firm matches. A row's size may be missing; if present it is once, few, many or a size class.

TRBJ2-7,TRBV28,.,TRBD2,CASTVVSGSSYEQYF,TGTGCCAGCACTGTTGTTAGCGGGAGCTCCTACGAGCAGTACTTC
TRBJ2-1,TRBV5-1,.,TRBD2,CASSPPPGGGGNEQFF,TGCGCCAGCAGCCCACCCCCGGGCGGGGGGGGCAATGAGCAGTTCTTC
TRBJ1-1,TRBV30,.,.,CAWSPSRNTEAFF,TGTGCCTGGAGCCCCTCCCGTAACACTGAAGCTTTCTTT
TRBJ2-3,TRBV7-6,.,.,CASSLWLSSTDTQYF,TGTGCCAGCAGCTTATGGCTATCTAGCACAGATACGCAGTATTTT
TRBJ1-5,TRBV12-3/TRBV12-4,.,.,CASSLLWNQPQHF,TGTGCCAGCTCCCTACTCTGGAATCAGCCCCAGCATTTT
TRBJ2-7,TRBV3-1/TRBV3-2,.,.,CASSQDVLDKGSYEQYF,TGTGCCAGCAGCCAAGATGTGCTAGACAAAGGATCCTACGAGCAGTACTTC
TRBJ2-2,TRBV6-6,few,.,CASSYMGGELFF,TGTGCCAGCAGTTACATGGGGGGGGAGCTGTTTTTT
TRBJ1-2,TRBV18,.,.,CASSPPGREYGYTF,TGTGCCAGCTCACCACCCGGCAGGGAGTATGGCTACACCTTC
TRBJ1-1,TRBV6-1,.,.,CASSETGQVSNTEAFF,TGTGCCAGCAGTGAAACAGGGCAAGTATCGAACACTGAAGCTTTCTTT
TRBJ1-2,TRBV11-2,.,TRBD1,CASSPLKTGTGDYGYTF,TGTGCCAGCAGCCCCCTCAAAACCGGGACAGGTGATTATGGCTACACCTTC
TRBJ1-1,TRBV10-3,.,.,CAISEGGLDTEAFF,TGTGCCATCAGTGAAGGGGGGCTCGACACTGAAGCTTTCTTT
TRBJ1-4,TRBV19,.,.,CASSIAGEEKLFF,TGTGCCAGTAGTATAGCAGGGGAAGAAAAACTGTTTTTT
TRBJ1-1,TRBV7-2,.,.,CASSSYRVRNTEAFF,TGTGCCAGCAGCTCGTACAGGGTCCGGAACACTGAAGCTTTCTTT
TRBJ1-1,TRBV2,.,.,CASRRFRDGNTEAFF,TGTGCCAGCAGGAGATTCAGGGATGGGAACACTGAAGCTTTCTTT
TRBJ1-4,TRBV6-5,.,.,CASSYSLQGSEKLFF,TGTGCCAGCAGTTACTCCTTACAGGGAAGTGAAAAACTGTTTTTT